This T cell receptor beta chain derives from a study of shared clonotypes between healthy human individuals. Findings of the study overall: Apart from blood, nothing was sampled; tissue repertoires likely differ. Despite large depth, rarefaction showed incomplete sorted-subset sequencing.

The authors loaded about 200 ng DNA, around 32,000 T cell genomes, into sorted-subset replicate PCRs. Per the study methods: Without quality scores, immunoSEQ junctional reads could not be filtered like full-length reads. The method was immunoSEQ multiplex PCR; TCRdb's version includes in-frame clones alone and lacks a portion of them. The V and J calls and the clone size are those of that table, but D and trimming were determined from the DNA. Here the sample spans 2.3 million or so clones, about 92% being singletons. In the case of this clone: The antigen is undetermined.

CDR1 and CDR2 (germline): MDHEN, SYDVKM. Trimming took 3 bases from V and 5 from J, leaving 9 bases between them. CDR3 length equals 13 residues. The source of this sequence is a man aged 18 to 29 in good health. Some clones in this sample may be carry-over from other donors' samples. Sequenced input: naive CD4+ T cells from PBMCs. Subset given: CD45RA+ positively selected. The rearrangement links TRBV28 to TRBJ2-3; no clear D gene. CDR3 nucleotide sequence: TGTGCCAGCAGTTTGGTATGGGGAGATACGCAGTATTTT. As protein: CASSLVWGDTQYF.